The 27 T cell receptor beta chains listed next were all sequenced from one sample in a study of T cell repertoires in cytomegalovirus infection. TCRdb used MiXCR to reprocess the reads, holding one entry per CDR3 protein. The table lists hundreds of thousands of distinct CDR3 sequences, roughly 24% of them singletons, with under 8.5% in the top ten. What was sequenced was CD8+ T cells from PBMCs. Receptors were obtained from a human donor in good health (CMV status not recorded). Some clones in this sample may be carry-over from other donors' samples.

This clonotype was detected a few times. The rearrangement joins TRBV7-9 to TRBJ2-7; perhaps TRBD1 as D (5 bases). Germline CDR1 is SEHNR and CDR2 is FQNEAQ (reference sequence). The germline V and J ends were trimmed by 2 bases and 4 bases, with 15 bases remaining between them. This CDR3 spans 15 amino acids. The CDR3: CASSLIDSRVYEQYV. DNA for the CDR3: TGTGCCAGCAGCTTAATCGACAGTCGCGTATACGAGCAGTACGTC.

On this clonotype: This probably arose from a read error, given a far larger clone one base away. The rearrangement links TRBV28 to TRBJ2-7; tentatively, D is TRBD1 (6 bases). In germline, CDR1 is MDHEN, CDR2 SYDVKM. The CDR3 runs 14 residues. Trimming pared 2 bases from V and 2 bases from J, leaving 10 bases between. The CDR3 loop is CASSLGTWTYEQYV. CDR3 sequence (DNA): TGTGCCAGCAGTTTAGGGACATGGACCTACGAGCAGTACGTC.

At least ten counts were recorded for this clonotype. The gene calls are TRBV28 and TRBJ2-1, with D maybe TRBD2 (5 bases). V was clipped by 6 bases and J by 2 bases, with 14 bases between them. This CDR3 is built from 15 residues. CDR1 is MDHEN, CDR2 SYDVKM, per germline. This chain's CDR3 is CASSTGIGAYNEQFF. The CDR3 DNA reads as TGTGCCAGCAGCACTGGGATCGGGGCCTACAATGAGCAGTTCTTC. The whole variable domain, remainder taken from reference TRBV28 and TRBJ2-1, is DVKVTQSSRYLVKRTGEKVFLECVQDMDHENMFWYRQDPGLGLRLIYFSYDVKMKEKGDIPEGYSVSREKKERFSLILESASTNQTSMYLCASSTGIGAYNEQFFGPGTRLTVL.

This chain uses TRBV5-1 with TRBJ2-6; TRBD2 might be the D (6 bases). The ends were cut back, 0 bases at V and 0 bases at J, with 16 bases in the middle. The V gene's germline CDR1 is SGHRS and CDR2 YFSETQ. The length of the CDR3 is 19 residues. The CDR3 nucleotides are TGCGCCAGCAGCTTGGCGCTACGGGACTTGCCCTCTGGGGCCAACGTCCTGACTTTC. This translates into CASSLALRDLPSGANVLTF.

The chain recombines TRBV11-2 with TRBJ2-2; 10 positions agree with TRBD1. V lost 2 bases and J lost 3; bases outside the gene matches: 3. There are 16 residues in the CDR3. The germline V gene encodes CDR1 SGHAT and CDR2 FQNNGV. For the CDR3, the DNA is TGTGCCAGCAGCTTAAGGACAGGGGGTCACACCGGGGAGCTGTTTTTT. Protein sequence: CASSLRTGGHTGELFF.

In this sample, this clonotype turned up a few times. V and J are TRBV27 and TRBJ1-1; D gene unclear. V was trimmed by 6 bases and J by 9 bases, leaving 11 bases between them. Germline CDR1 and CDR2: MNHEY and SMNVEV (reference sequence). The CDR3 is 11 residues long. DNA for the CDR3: TGTGCCAGCAGGATAGCACAAAAAGCTTTCTTT. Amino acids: CASRIAQKAFF.

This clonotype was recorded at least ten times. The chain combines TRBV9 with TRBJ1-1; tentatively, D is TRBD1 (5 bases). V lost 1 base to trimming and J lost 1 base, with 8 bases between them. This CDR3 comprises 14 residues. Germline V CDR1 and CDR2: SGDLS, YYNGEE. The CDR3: CASSVSGGNTEAFF. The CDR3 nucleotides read TGTGCCAGCAGCGTATCGGGGGGGAACACTGAAGCTTTCTTT.

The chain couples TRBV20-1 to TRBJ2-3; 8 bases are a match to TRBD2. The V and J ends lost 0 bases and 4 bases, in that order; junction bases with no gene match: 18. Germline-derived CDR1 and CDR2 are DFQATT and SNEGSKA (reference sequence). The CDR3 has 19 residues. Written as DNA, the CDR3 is TGCAGTGCTAGAGATCTAAGCGGGGGCCCCATGGCTGTTGCAGATACGCAGTATTTT. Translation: CSARDLSGGPMAVADTQYF.

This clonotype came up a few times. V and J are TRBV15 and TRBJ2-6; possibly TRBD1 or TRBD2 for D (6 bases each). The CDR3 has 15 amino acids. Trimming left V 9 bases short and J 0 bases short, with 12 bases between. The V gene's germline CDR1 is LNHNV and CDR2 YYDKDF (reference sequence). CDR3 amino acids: CATRRGVSGANVLTF. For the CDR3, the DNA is TGTGCCACGCGGAGGGGGGTCTCTGGGGCCAACGTCCTGACTTTC.

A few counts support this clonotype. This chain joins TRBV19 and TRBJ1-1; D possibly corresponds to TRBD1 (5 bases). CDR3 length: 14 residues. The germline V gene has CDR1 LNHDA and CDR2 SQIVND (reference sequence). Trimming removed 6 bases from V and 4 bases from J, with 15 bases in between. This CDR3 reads CASSPSVGGTEAFF. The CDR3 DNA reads TGTGCCAGTAGCCCTTCCGTCGGGGGCACTGAAGCTTTCTTT.

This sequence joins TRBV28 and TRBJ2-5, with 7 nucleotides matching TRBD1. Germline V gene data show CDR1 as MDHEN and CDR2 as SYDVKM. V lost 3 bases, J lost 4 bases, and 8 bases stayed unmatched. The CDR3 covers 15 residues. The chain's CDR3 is CASSLYDREAETQYF. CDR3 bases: TGTGCCAGCAGTTTGTATGACAGGGAAGCAGAGACCCAGTACTTC.

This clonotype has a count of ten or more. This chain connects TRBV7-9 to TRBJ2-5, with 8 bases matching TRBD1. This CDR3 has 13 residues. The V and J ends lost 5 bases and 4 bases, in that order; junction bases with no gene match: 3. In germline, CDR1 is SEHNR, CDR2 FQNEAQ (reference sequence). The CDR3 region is CASSKQGGETQYF. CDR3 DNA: TGTGCCAGCAGCAAACAGGGGGGAGAGACCCAGTACTTC.

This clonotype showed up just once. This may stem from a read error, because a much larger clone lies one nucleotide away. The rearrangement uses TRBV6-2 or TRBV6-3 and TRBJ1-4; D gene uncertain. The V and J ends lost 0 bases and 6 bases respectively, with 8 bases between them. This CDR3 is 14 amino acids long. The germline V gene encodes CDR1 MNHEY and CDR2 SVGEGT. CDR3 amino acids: CASSYSTTDEKLFF. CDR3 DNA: TGTGCCAGCAGTTACTCGACAACAGATGAAAAACTGTTTTTT.

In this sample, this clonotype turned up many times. CDR3 sequence reads: CASSLGFNSPLHF. For the CDR3, the DNA is TGTGCCAGCAGTTTAGGTTTTAATTCACCCCTCCACTTT. V and J are TRBV12-3 or TRBV12-4 and TRBJ1-6; D is ambiguous. Trimming stripped 1 base from V and 6 bases from J, with 4 bases between. This CDR3 region has 13 residues.

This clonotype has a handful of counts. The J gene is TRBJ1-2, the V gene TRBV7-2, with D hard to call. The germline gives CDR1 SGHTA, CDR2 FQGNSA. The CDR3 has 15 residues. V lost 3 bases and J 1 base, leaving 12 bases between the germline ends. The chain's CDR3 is CASSFYSINNYGYTF. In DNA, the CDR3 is TGTGCCAGCAGCTTCTACAGCATTAATAACTATGGCTACACCTTC.

CDR3 bases: TGTGCCAGCAGTTTATCGATCGGGGGAGAAAAACTGTTTTTT. As protein: CASSLSIGGEKLFF. V is TRBV27 and J is TRBJ1-4, with D possibly matching TRBD1 (5 bases). The V gene lost 0 bases and the J gene lost 8 bases, with 10 bases spanning the gap. Germline V gene data show CDR1 as MNHEY and CDR2 as SMNVEV (reference sequence). The CDR3 length is 14 residues.

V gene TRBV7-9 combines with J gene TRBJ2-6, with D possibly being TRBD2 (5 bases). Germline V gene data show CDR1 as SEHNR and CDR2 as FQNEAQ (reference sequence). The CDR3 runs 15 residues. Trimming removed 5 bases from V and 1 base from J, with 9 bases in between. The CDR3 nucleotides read TGTGCCAGCAGCCTCGGACTTTCTGGGGCCAACGTCCTGACTTTC. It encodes CASSLGLSGANVLTF.

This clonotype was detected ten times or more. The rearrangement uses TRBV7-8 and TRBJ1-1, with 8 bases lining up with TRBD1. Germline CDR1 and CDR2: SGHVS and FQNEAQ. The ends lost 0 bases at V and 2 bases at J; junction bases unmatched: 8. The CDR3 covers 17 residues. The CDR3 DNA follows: TGTGCCAGCAGCTTAGCCCCACAGGGGGGTAAAAACACTGAAGCTTTCTTT. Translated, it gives CASSLAPQGGKNTEAFF. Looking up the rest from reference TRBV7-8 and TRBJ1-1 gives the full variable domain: GAGVSQSPRYKVAKRGQDVALRCDPISGHVSLFWYQQALGQGPEFLTYFQNEAQLDKSGLPSDRFFAERPEGSVSTLKIQRTQQEDSAVYLCASSLAPQGGKNTEAFFGQGTRLTVV.

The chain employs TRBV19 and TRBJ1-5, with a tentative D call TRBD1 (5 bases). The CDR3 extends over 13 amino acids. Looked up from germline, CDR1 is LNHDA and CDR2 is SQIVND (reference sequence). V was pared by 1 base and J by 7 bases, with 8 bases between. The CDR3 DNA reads TGTGCCAGTAGTATAGGGTCAGGGCAGCCCCAGCATTTT. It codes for CASSIGSGQPQHF.

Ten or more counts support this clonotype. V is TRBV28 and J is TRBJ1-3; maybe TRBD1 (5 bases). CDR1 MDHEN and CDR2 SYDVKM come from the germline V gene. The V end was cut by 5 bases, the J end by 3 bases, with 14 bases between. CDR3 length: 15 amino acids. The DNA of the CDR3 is TGTGCCAGCAGTCCACCGACAGATCTTGGAAACACCATATATTTT. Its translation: CASSPPTDLGNTIYF.

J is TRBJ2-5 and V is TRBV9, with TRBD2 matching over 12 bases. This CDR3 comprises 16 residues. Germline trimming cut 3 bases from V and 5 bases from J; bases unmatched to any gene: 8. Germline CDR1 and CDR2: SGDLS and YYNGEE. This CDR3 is CASSATSGGMTETQYF. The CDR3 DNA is TGTGCCAGCAGCGCGACTAGCGGGGGCATGACGGAGACCCAGTACTTC.

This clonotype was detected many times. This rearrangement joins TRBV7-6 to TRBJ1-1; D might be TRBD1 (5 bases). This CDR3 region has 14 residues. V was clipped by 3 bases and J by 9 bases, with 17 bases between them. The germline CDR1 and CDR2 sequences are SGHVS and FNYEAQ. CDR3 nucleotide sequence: TGTGCCAGCAGCTTCCAGAACGGGGGGAAGAAAGCTTTCTTT. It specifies CASSFQNGGKKAFF.

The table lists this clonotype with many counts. CDR3 sequence: CASSLPDDENQPQHF. Written as DNA, the CDR3 is TGTGCCAGCAGTTTACCCGACGACGAGAATCAGCCCCAGCATTTT. The chain employs TRBV28 and TRBJ1-5; D gene unclear. Germline loops: CDR1 MDHEN, CDR2 SYDVKM. Trimming cost V 2 bases and J 4 bases, with 12 bases left between them. The CDR3 runs 15 residues.

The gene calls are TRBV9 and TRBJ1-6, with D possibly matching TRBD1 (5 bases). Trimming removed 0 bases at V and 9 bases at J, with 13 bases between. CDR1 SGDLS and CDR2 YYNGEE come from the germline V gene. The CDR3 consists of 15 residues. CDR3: CASSVAGAGGSPLHF. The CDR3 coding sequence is TGTGCCAGCAGCGTAGCTGGAGCCGGGGGTTCACCCCTCCACTTT.

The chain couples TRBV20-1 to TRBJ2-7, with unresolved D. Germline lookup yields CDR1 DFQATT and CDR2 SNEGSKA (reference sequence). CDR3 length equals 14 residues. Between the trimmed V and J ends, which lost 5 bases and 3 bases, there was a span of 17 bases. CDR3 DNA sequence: TGCAGTGCTGGCCCCCAGTGGGATAACTACGAGCAGTACGTC. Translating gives CSAGPQWDNYEQYV.

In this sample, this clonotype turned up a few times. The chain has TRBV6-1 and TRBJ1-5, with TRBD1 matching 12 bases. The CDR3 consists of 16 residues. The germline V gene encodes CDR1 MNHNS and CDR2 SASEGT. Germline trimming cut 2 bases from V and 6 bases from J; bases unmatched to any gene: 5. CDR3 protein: CASSERGQGAFQPQHF. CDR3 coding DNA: TGTGCCAGCAGTGAAAGGGGACAGGGGGCTTTTCAGCCCCAGCATTTT.

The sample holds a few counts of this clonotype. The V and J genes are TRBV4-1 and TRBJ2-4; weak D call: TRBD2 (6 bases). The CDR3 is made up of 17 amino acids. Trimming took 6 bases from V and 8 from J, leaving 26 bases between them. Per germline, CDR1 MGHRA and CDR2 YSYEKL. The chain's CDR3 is CASSPRDSRLREDIQYF. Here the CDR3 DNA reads TGCGCCAGCAGTCCAAGGGACTCTCGGCTTAGGGAAGACATTCAGTACTTC.